This T cell receptor (beta chain) comes out of a study of cytomegalovirus exposure and HLA in healthy donors. V was pared by 4 bases and J by 5 bases, with 6 bases between. This CDR3 is 12 amino acids long. From germline, CDR1 is MGHDK and CDR2 SYGVNS. This clone came up once. No antigen is known for it. General study results and limits: Productive rates of about 87% or about 30% were seen for most TCR beta V segments in an earlier analysis. Fewer N-insertions (relative to the approximately 700-donor mean) were reportedly seen in an Asian-associated ancestry cluster in a later analysis. While the bulk of TCR sequences proved rare, some public TCRs turned up in many donors.

PCR involved 60 Vbeta and 13 Jbeta primers. Assay: immunoSEQ multiplex PCR; the TCRdb copy retains only in-frame clones and omits some. The table includes 130,000 to 150,000 clones, roughly 79% detected once. Specimen: PBMCs. The sequence was collected from a young man in good health and CMV-seronegative. J is TRBJ2-1 and V is TRBV25-1, with D tentatively TRBD1 (5 bases). The CDR3 is CASSGQNNEQFF. DNA for the CDR3: TGTGCCAGCAGTGGACAGAACAATGAGCAGTTCTTC.